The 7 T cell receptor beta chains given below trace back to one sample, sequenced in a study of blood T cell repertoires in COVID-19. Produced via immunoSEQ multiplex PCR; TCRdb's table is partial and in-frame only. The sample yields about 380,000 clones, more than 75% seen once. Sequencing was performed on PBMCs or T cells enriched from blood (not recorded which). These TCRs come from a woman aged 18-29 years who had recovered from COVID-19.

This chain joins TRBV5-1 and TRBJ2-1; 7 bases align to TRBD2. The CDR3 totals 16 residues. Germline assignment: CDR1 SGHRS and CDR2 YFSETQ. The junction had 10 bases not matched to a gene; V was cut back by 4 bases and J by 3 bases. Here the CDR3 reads CASSRVAGGLYNEQFF. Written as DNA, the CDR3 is TGCGCCAGCAGCAGGGTAGCGGGCGGTCTCTACAATGAGCAGTTCTTC.

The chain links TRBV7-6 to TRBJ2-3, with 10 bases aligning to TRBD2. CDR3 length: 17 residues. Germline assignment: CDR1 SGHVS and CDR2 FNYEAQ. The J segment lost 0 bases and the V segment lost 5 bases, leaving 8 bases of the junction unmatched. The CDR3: CASSHPLAGYSTDTQYF. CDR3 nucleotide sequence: TGTGCCAGCAGCCACCCACTAGCGGGGTATAGCACAGATACGCAGTATTTT.

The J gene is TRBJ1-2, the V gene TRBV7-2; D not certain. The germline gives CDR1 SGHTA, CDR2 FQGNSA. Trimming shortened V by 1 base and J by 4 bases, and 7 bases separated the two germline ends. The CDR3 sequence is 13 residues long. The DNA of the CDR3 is TGTGCCAGCAGCTTAGAGCACCGCTATGGCTACACCTTC. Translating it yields CASSLEHRYGYTF. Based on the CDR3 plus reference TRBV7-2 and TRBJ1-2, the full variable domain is GAGVSQSPSNKVTEKGKDVELRCDPISGHTALYWYRQSLGQGLEFLIYFQGNSAPDKSGLPSDRFSAERTGGSVSTLTIQRTQQEDSAVYLCASSLEHRYGYTFGSGTRLTVV.

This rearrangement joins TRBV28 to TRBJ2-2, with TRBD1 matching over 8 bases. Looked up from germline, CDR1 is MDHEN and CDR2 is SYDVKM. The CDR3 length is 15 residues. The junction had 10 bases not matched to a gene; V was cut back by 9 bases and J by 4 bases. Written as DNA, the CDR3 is TGTGCCAGTACAGGGGGACAGGAATTCACCGGGGAGCTGTTTTTT. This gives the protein CASTGGQEFTGELFF.

The CDR3 DNA sequence: TGTGCCAGCAGTGAAAGGCGGGCCTACGAGCAGTACTTC. Amino acid sequence: CASSERRAYEQYF. The gene calls are TRBV2 and TRBJ2-7; weak D call: TRBD2 (5 bases). V was shortened by 2 bases and J by 2 bases, with 7 bases between the two germline ends. The CDR3 sequence is 13 residues long. Germline-derived CDR1 and CDR2 are SNHLY and FYNNEI.

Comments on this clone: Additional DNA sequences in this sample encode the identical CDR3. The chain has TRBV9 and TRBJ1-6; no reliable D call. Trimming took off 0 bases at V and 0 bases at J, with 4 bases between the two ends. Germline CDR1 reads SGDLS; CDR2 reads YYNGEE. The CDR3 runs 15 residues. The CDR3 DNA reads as TGTGCCAGCAGCGTAGCAGGCTCCTATAATTCACCCCTCCACTTT. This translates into CASSVAGSYNSPLHF.

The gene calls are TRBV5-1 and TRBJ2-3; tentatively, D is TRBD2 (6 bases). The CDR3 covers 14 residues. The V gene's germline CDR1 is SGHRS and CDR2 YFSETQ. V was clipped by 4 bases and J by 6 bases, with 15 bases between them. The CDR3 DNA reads TGCGCCAGCAGCCGGAACAGACTAGGTGATACGCAGTATTTT. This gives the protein CASSRNRLGDTQYF.